This T cell receptor (beta chain) emerged from a study of T-cell reconstitution after alpha-beta-depleted transplantation in children. The TCRbeta library was prepared with unique molecular identifiers. Each CDR3 protein is one row after TCRdb ran MiXCR on the PCR reads. The table includes 750,000 to 950,000 distinct CDR3 sequences, 15% to 20% detected once. This clonotype was seen only a few times. The sequence derives from a male patient aged 10 to 17 who had a stem cell transplant for acute lymphoblastic leukemia, so the T cells may come from the graft donor. The specimen was PBMCs, mostly from graft donor cells, collected 360 days after TCRalphabeta/CD19-depleted stem cell transplant.

CDR3 coding DNA: TGCAGCGTTTTGGACAGGGGGCGCGCATTAGGCTACACCTTC. Amino acid sequence: CSVLDRGRALGYTF. The V gene is TRBV29-1, the J gene TRBJ1-2; 11 bases are shared with TRBD1. CDR3 length: 14 residues. Germline V gene lookup returns CDR1 SQVTM and CDR2 ANQGSEA. V gave up 5 bases and J gave up 8 bases; unmatched junction bases: 10.